The present T cell receptor beta chain was sequenced within a study of cytomegalovirus exposure and HLA in healthy donors. Vbeta (60) and Jbeta (13) primers were used in the PCR. Some clones are missing from TCRdb's copy, which holds only in-frame ones; the method was immunoSEQ multiplex PCR. Of around 62,000 clones detected, around 75% appear once; the ten largest clones hold approximately 7.6%. V was clipped by 4 bases and J by 3 bases, with 16 bases between them. CDR1 and CDR2 (germline): SGHTS, YDEGEE. The CDR3 has 16 residues. The chain links TRBV5-8 to TRBJ2-2; possible D gene TRBD2, 7 bases. This receptor was identified in a man in his sixties in good health and CMV-seropositive. Source material: PBMCs. The CDR3 loop reads CASSTLGGPDTGELFF. CDR3 DNA: TGTGCCAGCAGCACTCTCGGGGGGCCGGACACCGGGGAGCTGTTTTTT.